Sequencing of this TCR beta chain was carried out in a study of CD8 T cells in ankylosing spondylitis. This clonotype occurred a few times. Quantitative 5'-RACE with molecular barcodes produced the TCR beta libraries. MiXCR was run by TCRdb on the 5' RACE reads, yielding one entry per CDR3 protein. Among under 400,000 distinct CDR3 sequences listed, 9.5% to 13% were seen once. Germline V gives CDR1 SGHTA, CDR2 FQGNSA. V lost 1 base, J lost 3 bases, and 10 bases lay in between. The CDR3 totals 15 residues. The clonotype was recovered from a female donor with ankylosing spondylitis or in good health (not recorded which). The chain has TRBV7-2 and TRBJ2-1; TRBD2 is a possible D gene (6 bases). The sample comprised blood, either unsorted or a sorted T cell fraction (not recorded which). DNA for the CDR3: TGTGCCAGCAGCTTAGAACTTAGCGGCTACAATGAGCAGTTCTTC. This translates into CASSLELSGYNEQFF.